The clone carrying this T cell receptor beta chain was picked up one time. Antigen unknown. Method: immunoSEQ multiplex PCR; TCRdb's copy keeps in-frame clones and lacks some. The sample includes about 350,000 clones, about 93% seen only once; the top ten take under 7%. The data were obtained in a study of brain T cells in children with intractable seizures. Study-wide points: Only CDR3 sequence similarity suggested viral specificity, without known HCMV serostatus. Clones missing pre-surgery may reflect undersampling of that blood sample.

V lost 2 bases and J lost 4, with 18 bases in between. Germline V lookup: CDR1 MGHRA, CDR2 YSYEKL. This CDR3 contains 17 residues. Time point indicated: blood from clinic visit 5 months post-surgery; TSC patient then seizure free. Sequences were derived from peripheral blood, sampled about 5 months after surgery. The origin of this receptor is a boy under two years old with tuberous sclerosis and intractable seizures. This sequence joins TRBV4-1 and TRBJ1-3, with D perhaps matching TRBD1 (5 bases). The CDR3: CASSQPTDRDRGNTIYF. The CDR3, as DNA: TGCGCCAGCAGCCAACCAACAGACCGGGACCGAGGAAACACCATATATTTT.